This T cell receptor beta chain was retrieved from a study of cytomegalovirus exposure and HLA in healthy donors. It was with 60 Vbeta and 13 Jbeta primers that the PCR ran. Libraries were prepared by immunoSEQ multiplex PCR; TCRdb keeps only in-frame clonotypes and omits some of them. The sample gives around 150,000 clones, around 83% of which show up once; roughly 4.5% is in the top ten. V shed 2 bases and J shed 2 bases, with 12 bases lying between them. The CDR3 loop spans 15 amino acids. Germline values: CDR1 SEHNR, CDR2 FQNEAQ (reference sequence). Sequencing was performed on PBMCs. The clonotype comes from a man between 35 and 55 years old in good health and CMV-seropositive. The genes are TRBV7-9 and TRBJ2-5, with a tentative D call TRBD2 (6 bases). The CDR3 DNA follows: TGTGCCAGCAGCTTATGGAGGGGAGGACAAGAGACCCAGTACTTC. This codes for CASSLWRGGQETQYF.